The text below deals with one T cell receptor beta chain. What it binds is unknown. Unmatched junction bases numbered 26, after V lost 11 bases and J lost 7 bases. There are 18 residues in the CDR3. Germline CDR1 SNHLY, CDR2 FYNNEI. The data are from a study of vaccination effects on CD4 cells after COVID-19. Study findings and constraints: Limitations: small convalescent group and missing early post-infection timepoints.

Repertoires were generated with immunoSEQ multiplex PCR, while TCRdb's copy carries only in-frame clones and drops some. This table holds about 66,000 clones, 72% found once. Isolating CD4+ T cells followed less than 12 days of culture. The source of this sequence is a human donor who had a prior SARS-CoV-2 infection. The rearrangement joins TRBV2 to TRBJ2-1; 7 bases are shared with TRBD2. The specimen was CD4+ T cells from PBMCs cultured without peptide, collected before COVID-19 vaccination. This CDR3 is CASAWPSLAGTLGNEQFF. In DNA, the CDR3 is TGTGCCTCAGCATGGCCCTCTTTAGCGGGCACCTTGGGGAATGAGCAGTTCTTC.